The next 10 T cell receptor beta chains were all read from a single sample in a study of blood T cell repertoires in COVID-19. The data were produced by immunoSEQ multiplex PCR, yet TCRdb's version contains in-frame clones alone and is incomplete. The table lists some 180,000 clones, 75% to 90% of them singletons. Sequencing used peripheral blood. The receptors were gathered from a woman between 40 and 55 years old with COVID-19, enrolled during active disease.

V and J are TRBV11-2 and TRBJ1-5; D gene unclear. The germline CDR1 and CDR2 sequences are SGHAT and FQNNGV. There are 13 residues in the CDR3. Trimming stripped 1 base from V and 4 bases from J, with 5 bases between. CDR3 residues: CASSLASNQPQHF. CDR3 coding DNA: TGTGCCAGCAGCTTAGCGTCTAATCAGCCCCAGCATTTT.

The chain is built from TRBV2 and TRBJ2-1; TRBD2 might be the D (7 bases). Germline loops: CDR1 SNHLY, CDR2 FYNNEI. This CDR3 is built from 19 residues. V was shortened by 6 bases and J by 0 bases, with 24 bases between the two germline ends. The CDR3 bases are TGTGCCAGCAGAGCCAGAGCGGGACAAGCCCTAAGCTCCTACAATGAGCAGTTCTTC. This encodes CASRARAGQALSSYNEQFF.

The chain recombines TRBV9 with TRBJ2-1; maybe TRBD1 (5 bases). CDR3 length: 15 residues. Germline assignment: CDR1 SGDLS and CDR2 YYNGEE. Trimming pared 4 bases from V and 6 bases from J, leaving 17 bases between. In DNA, the CDR3 is TGTGCCAGCAGCTATCAGGGCATCCACCCCAATGAGCAGTTCTTC. Translation gives CASSYQGIHPNEQFF.

This clone has a single count. The rearrangement uses TRBV5-4 and TRBJ1-5; D possibly corresponds to TRBD1 (5 bases). Trimming left V 4 bases short and J 7 bases short, with 15 bases between. Germline V gives CDR1 SGHNT, CDR2 YYREEE (reference sequence). This CDR3 spans 14 amino acids. The CDR3 loop reads CASSLQGGNQPQHF. The CDR3 DNA is TGTGCCAGCAGCCTCCAGGGCGGGAACCAGCCCCAGCATTTT.

J is TRBJ1-1 and V is TRBV29-1; 7 bases are a match to TRBD1. This CDR3 has 12 residues. The J segment lost 5 bases and the V segment lost 5 bases, leaving 5 bases of the junction unmatched. Germline CDR1 is SQVTM and CDR2 is ANQGSEA. CDR3 region: CSVPGGWTEAFF. CDR3 sequence (DNA): TGCAGCGTTCCAGGGGGTTGGACTGAAGCTTTCTTT. Combining the CDR3 with reference TRBV29-1 and TRBJ1-1 gives the whole variable domain SAVISQKPSRDICQRGTSLTIQCQVDSQVTMMFWYRQQPGQSLTLIATANQGSEATYESGFVIDKFPISRPNLTFSTLTVSNMSPEDSSIYLCSVPGGWTEAFFGQGTRLTVV.

The chain is built from TRBV6-5 and TRBJ2-5, with 9 bases that match TRBD1. CDR3 size: 14 residues. V lost 5 bases and J lost 7; bases outside the gene matches: 8. Germline lookup yields CDR1 MNHEY and CDR2 SVGAGI. CDR3 in amino acids: CASSRQGVGGTQYF. In DNA form, the CDR3 reads TGTGCCAGCAGTCGACAGGGGGTTGGTGGGACCCAGTACTTC.

The V call is TRBV7-2, the J call TRBJ2-2; TRBD2 matches at 9 bases. Trimming cost V 5 bases and J 8 bases; bases outside gene matches: 9. Germline assignment: CDR1 SGHTA and CDR2 FQGNSA. The CDR3 consists of 15 residues. The chain's CDR3 is CASSLIAGAGGELFF. In DNA form, the CDR3 reads TGTGCCAGCAGCCTAATAGCGGGGGCAGGGGGGGAGCTGTTTTTT.

This clone was recorded once. V usage is TRBV21-1 and J usage is TRBJ2-7; the DNA was not compared with TRBD2, the D call given in the table. TRBV21-1 is an annotated pseudogene. The CDR3 is 12 amino acids. CDR3 in DNA: TGTGCCAGCAGCAAAATTAGGAGGGGTAAGTACTTC. This codes for CASSKIRRGKYF.

The rearrangement joins TRBV11-3 to TRBJ2-1, with 9 nucleotides matching TRBD1. With 5 bases clipped from V and 7 bases from J, the junction kept 24 bases outside the gene matches. The CDR3 sequence is 20 residues long. Germline-derived CDR1 and CDR2 are SGHNT and YENEEA. For the CDR3, the DNA is TGTGCCAGCAGCACCCAAATCACAACAGGGGGCTCGGCAGCGGTGAATGAGCAGTTCTTC. Its protein product is CASSTQITTGGSAAVNEQFF.

The V and J genes are TRBV7-8 and TRBJ1-1; TRBD1 aligns across 12 bases. The ends lost 1 base at V and 4 bases at J; junction bases unmatched: 4. Per germline, CDR1 SGHVS and CDR2 FQNEAQ. The CDR3 length is 16 residues. CDR3 residues: CASSLEGTGGFTEAFF. Here the CDR3 DNA reads TGTGCCAGCAGCTTAGAGGGGACAGGGGGCTTCACTGAAGCTTTCTTT.